The 27 T cell receptor beta chains presented below share a single source sample, sequenced in a study of shared clonotypes between healthy human individuals (dated by TCRdb to 2019 to 2021). The library was built by means of the immunoSEQ multiplex PCR assay. This immuneACCESS table, as held by TCRdb, lists in-frame sequences with V and J called but not all clones. Of the missing ones, under half trace to an unresolved V gene in checked studies; the others have no known cause. The sample table shows some 2,000,000 clones, and about 95% are seen once. The ten largest account for around 1.1% of the sample. CD8 naive samples consisted of CD45RO-negative cells that were positively selected for CCR7, yielding a CD45RA+CCR7+ population without TemRA cells. Input material: naive CD8+ T cells sorted from blood. The cell subset or site label here, explained by the study, means: CD45RA+CCR7+. These receptors were taken from a young man in good health.

A word on this clone: The identical CDR3 is also encoded by other nucleotide sequences in the sample. V usage is TRBV5-6 and J usage is TRBJ2-7, with TRBD1 matching 7 bases. The CDR3 runs to 14 residues. CDR1 and CDR2 (germline): SGHDT, YYEEEE. V dropped 3 bases and J dropped 2; count of bases not matched to a gene: 5. CDR3 bases: TGTGCCAGCAGCTGGGGCACAGGGGCCTACGAGCAGTACTTC. It encodes CASSWGTGAYEQYF.

This chain connects TRBV28 to TRBJ2-7; D remains ambiguous. CDR3 length: 11 amino acids. The V end lost 2 bases, the J end lost 6 bases, and 5 bases lay between the germline ends. Germline-derived CDR1 and CDR2 are MDHEN and SYDVKM. CDR3 nucleotides: TGTGCCAGCAGTTTAGTAGGCGAGCAGTACTTC. It is translated as CASSLVGEQYF.

This chain joins TRBV11-2 and TRBJ2-1, with D uncertain. Germline CDR1 reads SGHAT; CDR2 reads FQNNGV. The CDR3 is 14 amino acids. Trimming pared 1 base from V and 6 bases from J, leaving 10 bases between. The CDR3: CASSLVPWGNEQFF. CDR3 nucleotide sequence: TGTGCCAGCAGCTTAGTCCCCTGGGGCAATGAGCAGTTCTTC.

The rearrangement joins TRBV5-6 to TRBJ2-3, with no clear D. Germline V gene data show CDR1 as SGHDT and CDR2 as YYEEEE. Between the trimmed V and J ends, which lost 0 bases and 9 bases, there was a span of 11 bases. CDR3 length: 13 residues. CDR3 sequence: CASSLGHVETQYF. The CDR3 DNA reads TGTGCCAGCAGCTTGGGTCATGTTGAGACGCAGTATTTT.

This sequence joins TRBV6-1 and TRBJ2-3; unclear D gene. In germline, CDR1 is MNHNS, CDR2 SASEGT. This CDR3 is built from 14 residues. Trimming took off 7 bases at V and 2 bases at J, with 13 bases between the two ends. Written as DNA, the CDR3 is TGTGCCAGCACCCTGAAGGGAATCACAGATACGCAGTATTTT. Protein sequence: CASTLKGITDTQYF.

The V call is TRBV7-2, the J call TRBJ2-7; D gene uncertain. Germline V gene data show CDR1 as SGHTA and CDR2 as FQGNSA. The CDR3 has 15 residues. Trimming left V 3 bases short and J 3 bases short, with 15 bases between. For the CDR3, the DNA is TGTGCCAGCAGCTTTATCCCCAGCGTGTACTACGAGCAGTACTTC. This encodes CASSFIPSVYYEQYF.

The rearrangement links TRBV4-3 to TRBJ1-4; 11 bases map to TRBD1. J gave up 4 bases and V 3 bases, and 10 bases lay outside the gene matches. The CDR3 is 18 residues long. Per the germline V gene, CDR1 is LGHNA and CDR2 is YSLEER. CDR3 loop: CASSHGQGADLFNEKLFF. DNA of the CDR3: TGCGCCAGCAGCCACGGACAGGGGGCGGATCTCTTTAATGAAAAACTGTTTTTT.

The chain recombines TRBV5-6 with TRBJ2-3, with D perhaps matching TRBD2 (6 bases). The CDR3 contains 15 residues. V was cut by 4 bases and J by 4 bases, with 16 bases left in between. Germline CDR1 SGHDT, CDR2 YYEEEE. The DNA for the CDR3 is TGTGCCAGCAGCCCGGGGGACGGGGAGGCAGATACGCAGTATTTT. It specifies CASSPGDGEADTQYF. Using reference TRBV5-6 and TRBJ2-3 for the parts outside the CDR3, the full variable domain is DAGVTQSPTHLIKTRGQQVTLRCSPKSGHDTVSWYQQALGQGPQFIFQYYEEEERQRGNFPDRFSGHQFPNYSSELNVNALLLGDSALYLCASSPGDGEADTQYFGPGTRLTVL.

The chain employs TRBV28 and TRBJ2-7; TRBD1 is a possible D gene (6 bases). The germline gives CDR1 MDHEN, CDR2 SYDVKM. Trimming left V 5 bases short and J 2 bases short, with 13 bases between. The CDR3 is 14 amino acids. CDR3 loop: CASSTSRGTYEQYF. The CDR3, as DNA: TGTGCCAGCAGTACCTCCAGGGGAACCTACGAGCAGTACTTC.

This clone turned up a few times. CDR3 sequence: CASRSSAGGYEQFF. The CDR3 region has the DNA TGTGCCAGCAGATCCTCAGCGGGGGGTTATGAGCAGTTCTTC. The gene calls are TRBV6-6 and TRBJ2-1; 9 bases line up with TRBD2. The CDR3 is 14 residues long. J gave up 8 bases and V 6 bases, and 8 bases lay outside the gene matches. Germline V CDR1 and CDR2: MNHNY, SVGAGI (reference sequence).

The chain employs TRBV29-1 and TRBJ2-7; 9 bases match TRBD1. Unmatched junction bases numbered 6, after V lost 5 bases and J lost 1 base. This CDR3 has 14 amino acids. CDR1 and CDR2 (germline): SQVTM, ANQGSEA. The CDR3 DNA is TGCAGCGTTTCCGGGACAGGGTCATCCTACGAGCAGTACTTC. It specifies CSVSGTGSSYEQYF.

The chain employs TRBV5-1 and TRBJ1-2; no firm D call. CDR3 length: 12 residues. Trimming stripped 3 bases from V and 8 bases from J, with 11 bases between. CDR1 is SGHRS and CDR2 is YFSETQ in the germline V gene. CDR3 nucleotides: TGCGCCAGCAGCTGGCGTCGTCTAGGCTACACCTTC. Amino acid sequence: CASSWRRLGYTF.

This chain uses TRBV27 with TRBJ2-7; no reliable D call. Trimming cost V 5 bases and J 2 bases, with 4 bases left between them. This CDR3 contains 11 residues. Looked up from germline, CDR1 is MNHEY and CDR2 is SMNVEV (reference sequence). CDR3 in DNA: TGTGCCAGCAGTGGCCCCTACGAGCAGTACTTC. This gives the protein CASSGPYEQYF.

This chain uses TRBV5-1 with TRBJ1-2; D not certain. Germline CDR1 is SGHRS and CDR2 is YFSETQ. Trimming left V 4 bases short and J 8 bases short, with 12 bases between. This CDR3 contains 12 residues. This chain's CDR3 is CASSPNGEGYTF. CDR3 coding DNA: TGCGCCAGCAGCCCAAATGGAGAGGGCTACACCTTC.

The chain couples TRBV6-1 to TRBJ1-1; 7 bases are shared with TRBD1. The length of the CDR3 is 10 residues. Germline values: CDR1 MNHNS, CDR2 SASEGT. The J segment lost 10 bases and the V segment lost 6 bases, leaving 2 bases of the junction unmatched. CDR3 region: CASSRQGAFF. CDR3 nucleotides: TGTGCCAGCAGCAGACAGGGAGCTTTCTTT.

The rearrangement joins TRBV7-9 to TRBJ1-1; possibly TRBD1 for D (5 bases). The length of the CDR3 is 14 residues. Germline CDR1 is SEHNR and CDR2 is FQNEAQ (reference sequence). Trimming removed 5 bases from V and 6 bases from J, with 16 bases in between. Here the CDR3 reads CASSPDWGVPEAFF. DNA of the CDR3: TGTGCCAGCAGCCCAGATTGGGGGGTACCTGAAGCTTTCTTT.

The chain uses TRBV4-1 and TRBJ2-7; a weak D match, TRBD1 (7 bases). The V gene lost 9 bases and the J gene lost 2 bases, with 14 bases spanning the gap. CDR1 is MGHRA and CDR2 is YSYEKL in the germline V gene. The CDR3 runs 13 residues. This CDR3 reads CASRGTAAYEQYF. The CDR3 DNA follows: TGCGCCAGTCGGGGGACAGCCGCCTACGAGCAGTACTTC.

With regard to this clone: This sample includes further DNA sequences coding for the same CDR3. This chain joins TRBV18 and TRBJ2-7; 10 bases match TRBD2. V gave up 0 bases and J gave up 2 bases; unmatched junction bases: 1. The CDR3 consists of 15 residues. Per germline, CDR1 KGHSH and CDR2 LQKENI. The CDR3 protein is CASSPPAGGPYEQYF. CDR3 in DNA: TGTGCCAGCTCACCACCAGCGGGAGGGCCCTACGAGCAGTACTTC.

The V call is TRBV4-3, the J call TRBJ2-5, with a tentative D call TRBD2 (6 bases). CDR1 is LGHNA and CDR2 is YSLEER in the germline V gene. The V end lost 3 bases, the J end lost 2 bases, and 13 bases lay between the germline ends. The CDR3 is made up of 15 amino acids. The chain's CDR3 is CASSQVAATQETQYF. CDR3 in DNA: TGCGCCAGCAGCCAGGTAGCGGCCACACAAGAGACCCAGTACTTC.

Notes on this clone: Other DNA sequences within the sample encode an identical CDR3. The chain is built from TRBV29-1 and TRBJ2-6; no reliable D call. CDR3 length equals 14 residues. Trimming removed 2 bases from V and 0 bases from J, with 5 bases in between. Per the germline V gene, CDR1 is SQVTM and CDR2 is ANQGSEA. This chain's CDR3 is CSVETGSGANVLTF. DNA for the CDR3: TGCAGCGTTGAAACGGGCTCTGGGGCCAACGTCCTGACTTTC. Supplemented by reference TRBV29-1 and TRBJ2-6, the full variable domain reads SAVISQKPSRDICQRGTSLTIQCQVDSQVTMMFWYRQQPGQSLTLIATANQGSEATYESGFVIDKFPISRPNLTFSTLTVSNMSPEDSSIYLCSVETGSGANVLTFGAGSRLTVL.

This clone was counted between two and nine times. This chain joins TRBV10-3 and TRBJ1-1; D unresolved. The length of the CDR3 is 15 residues. Germline V gene sequence: CDR1 ENHRY, CDR2 SYGVKD. The V and J ends lost 0 bases and 10 bases respectively, with 18 bases between them. CDR3 residues: CAISESRQAYEGAFF. The CDR3 region has the DNA TGTGCCATCAGTGAGTCGCGTCAGGCCTACGAAGGAGCTTTCTTT.

V is TRBV7-9 and J is TRBJ2-5; TRBD2 is a possible D gene (6 bases). V gave up 2 bases and J gave up 0 bases, with 16 bases separating them. The CDR3 is made up of 17 amino acids. CDR1 is SEHNR and CDR2 is FQNEAQ in the germline V gene (reference sequence). For the CDR3, the DNA is TGTGCCAGCAGCTTAATGGCTCCGGGGGTCAACCAAGAGACCCAGTACTTC. Amino acids: CASSLMAPGVNQETQYF.

The chain has TRBV5-6 and TRBJ2-2, with TRBD2 matching 14 bases. Germline V gene sequence: CDR1 SGHDT, CDR2 YYEEEE. Trimming removed 3 bases from V and 8 bases from J; junction bases left unmatched: 6. This CDR3 is built from 16 residues. The CDR3 sequence: CASSWGLAGAGGELFF. CDR3 bases: TGTGCCAGCAGCTGGGGACTAGCGGGAGCAGGAGGGGAGCTGTTTTTT.

This chain links TRBV6-6 with TRBJ2-3; 8 nucleotides agree with TRBD2. V dropped 7 bases and J dropped 2; count of bases not matched to a gene: 2. Germline lookup yields CDR1 MNHNY and CDR2 SVGAGI (reference sequence). The CDR3 totals 13 residues. CDR3 sequence: CASIAGLTDTQYF. CDR3 bases: TGTGCCAGCATAGCGGGGCTCACAGATACGCAGTATTTT.

The sample holds one count of this clone. The rearrangement links TRBV5-6 to TRBJ1-2; TRBD1 aligns across 9 bases. CDR3 length: 15 residues. Germline V gene data show CDR1 as SGHDT and CDR2 as YYEEEE. V gave up 6 bases and J gave up 2 bases; unmatched junction bases: 8. CDR3 sequence reads: CASIPEGTGNYGYTF. CDR3 nucleotides: TGTGCCAGCATCCCCGAAGGGACAGGGAACTATGGCTACACCTTC.

This chain connects TRBV13 to TRBJ2-7; D gene ambiguous. Between the trimmed V and J ends, which lost 5 bases and 9 bases, there was a span of 20 bases. CDR3 length equals 14 residues. Germline values: CDR1 PRHDT, CDR2 FYEKMQ (reference sequence). The CDR3 is CASSRFRYQDLQYF. The CDR3 DNA reads TGTGCCAGCAGCCGCTTTCGGTACCAGGATTTGCAGTACTTC.

The chain combines TRBV6-6 with TRBJ2-7, with D possibly being TRBD2 (5 bases). The germline CDR1 and CDR2 sequences are MNHNY and SVGAGI (reference sequence). V lost 6 bases, J lost 5 bases, and 17 bases lay in between. This CDR3 spans 14 amino acids. The CDR3 DNA follows: TGTGCCAGCAGGGGGTGGACTGGGTGGGACGAGCAGTACTTC. This codes for CASRGWTGWDEQYF.